This TCR beta chain emerged from a study of T-cell memory formation after mild COVID-19. Each CDR3 protein gets one entry after TCRdb re-called the 5' RACE reads with MiXCR. The sample gives 280,000 or so distinct CDR3 sequences, 8% to 9% of which show up once; around a fifth is in the top ten. Trimming took 6 bases from V and 3 from J, leaving 15 bases between them. This CDR3 contains 14 residues. The receptor comes from a man younger than 30 who had mild COVID-19 (a few samples of this study predate the infection). Cell type and time point are not known. Sequenced input: PBMCs or a T cell subset sorted from them (not recorded which). This chain links TRBV12-3 or TRBV12-4 with TRBJ2-7, with D possibly called TRBD1 or TRBD2 (5 bases each). This CDR3 reads CASRPRAGGYEQYF. The CDR3 nucleotides are TGTGCCAGCAGGCCCAGGGCGGGTGGCTACGAGCAGTACTTC.